A single sample is the source of the 9 T cell receptor beta chains below, sequenced in a study of cytomegalovirus exposure and HLA in healthy donors. PCR employed 60 Vbeta and 13 Jbeta primers. Only in-frame clones appear in the TCRdb table, and some are missing; sequencing was by immunoSEQ multiplex PCR. Of some 130,000 clones listed, 70% to 85% are singletons. The sample consisted of PBMCs. The origin of the receptors is a male donor in good health and CMV-seropositive.

This rearrangement joins TRBV28 to TRBJ2-3; 10 nucleotides match TRBD2. This CDR3 contains 14 residues. CDR1 and CDR2 from the germline V gene are MDHEN and SYDVKM. Trimming took 6 bases from V and 1 from J; bases not matched to a gene: 1. The CDR3 sequence: CASRGTSGTDTQYF. The CDR3, as DNA: TGTGCCAGCAGAGGGACTAGCGGCACAGATACGCAGTATTTT.

J is TRBJ2-4 and V is TRBV27; D unclear. V lost 4 bases, J lost 12 bases, and 19 bases lay in between. The germline V gene has CDR1 MNHEY and CDR2 SMNVEV (reference sequence). The CDR3 has 14 residues. The CDR3 here is CASSSGSIRYSQYF. In nucleotides, the CDR3 is TGTGCCAGCAGTTCCGGTTCTATTAGGTACAGTCAGTACTTC.

V and J are TRBV11-2 and TRBJ2-4, with D possibly TRBD1 on 7 matching bases. The germline V and J ends were trimmed by 7 bases and 8 bases, with 18 bases remaining between them. This CDR3 is built from 14 residues. Germline values: CDR1 SGHAT, CDR2 FQNNGV. This chain's CDR3 is CASMSVQGRHIQYF. DNA for the CDR3: TGTGCCAGCATGAGTGTACAGGGGAGGCACATTCAGTACTTC. Supplemented by reference TRBV11-2 and TRBJ2-4, the full variable domain reads EAGVAQSPRYKIIEKRQSVAFWCNPISGHATLYWYQQILGQGPKLLIQFQNNGVVDDSQLPKDRFSAERLKGVDSTLKIQPAKLEDSAVYLCASMSVQGRHIQYFGAGTRLSVL.

A single count supports this clone. This rearrangement joins TRBV9 to TRBJ1-2, with D perhaps TRBD1 (6 bases). CDR3 length: 19 amino acids. The V and J ends lost 4 bases and 8 bases respectively, with 33 bases between them. CDR1 SGDLS and CDR2 YYNGEE come from the germline V gene. CDR3 bases: TGTGCCAGCAGCCCTCGGGGGGGGCGGTCGTTCGTGGGAATAGGCGGCTACACCTTC. Its protein is CASSPRGGRSFVGIGGYTF.

About this clone: At one boundary the junction diverges from the germline segment, which might be a read error. The chain recombines TRBV7-9 with TRBJ2-1; tentative D call: TRBD2 (5 bases). The CDR3 is 16 amino acids. CDR1 and CDR2 (germline): SEHNR, FQNEAQ (reference sequence). CDR3 bases: TGTTCCAGCAGCTTAATTGGAGGTAGCTCCTACAATGAGCAGTTCTTC. It yields the protein CSSSLIGGSSYNEQFF.

The V and J genes are TRBV7-2 and TRBJ1-2; perhaps TRBD1 as D (5 bases). CDR3 size: 14 residues. V lost 1 base, J lost 8 bases, and 14 bases lay in between. From germline, CDR1 is SGHTA and CDR2 FQGNSA. The CDR3 here is CASSLVSGGGGYTF. For the CDR3, the DNA is TGTGCCAGCAGCTTAGTTAGCGGGGGTGGCGGCTACACCTTC.

The genes are TRBV30 and TRBJ1-1; 12 positions agree with TRBD1. The germline CDR1 and CDR2 sequences are GTSNPN and SVGIG (reference sequence). The CDR3 runs to 14 residues. V shed 5 bases, J shed 11 bases, and the junction held 12 bases outside the gene matches. The CDR3 spells CAWERAGQGAVAFF. The CDR3 region has the DNA TGTGCCTGGGAGCGGGCGGGACAGGGGGCCGTGGCTTTCTTT.

The rearrangement uses TRBV6-6 and TRBJ1-5; 10 nucleotides align to TRBD1. The CDR3 runs to 16 residues. V shed 10 bases and J 3 bases; nucleotides not matched to a gene: 12. Germline V gene data show CDR1 as MNHNY and CDR2 as SVGAGI (reference sequence). CDR3 in amino acids: CATEVGQGLYNQPQHF. The DNA for the CDR3 is TGTGCCACCGAGGTGGGACAGGGGCTCTACAATCAGCCCCAGCATTTT.

CDR3 protein: CASSPWGGSYNEQFF. The CDR3, as DNA: TGTGCCAGCAGTCCTTGGGGGGGCTCCTACAATGAGCAGTTCTTC. The chain has TRBV27 and TRBJ2-1, with 7 bases identical to TRBD2. This CDR3 comprises 15 residues. With 5 bases clipped from V and 0 bases from J, the junction kept 4 bases outside the gene matches. CDR1 is MNHEY, CDR2 SMNVEV, per germline (reference sequence).